This TCR beta chain was recovered during a study of neurological immune-mediated disorders. Study findings and constraints: CDR3 amino acid sequences of expanded clones were not shared across subjects, a result suggesting private repertoires in all groups.

The unsorted libraries were generated from a total of 2 million PBMCs, which had been stored in RNAlater at -80 C. CDR1 SGHRS and CDR2 YFSETQ come from the germline V gene. The CDR3 spans 16 residues. V gave up 3 bases and J gave up 7 bases; unmatched junction bases: 9. This clonotype came up many times. Antigen specificity is unknown. With 10-nucleotide random UMIs, 5'RACE was used to make the cDNA. TCRdb re-derived calls from the 5' RACE reads in MiXCR, one entry per CDR3 protein. The table records around 83,000 distinct CDR3 sequences, roughly an eighth of them present only once. This chain joins TRBV5-1 and TRBJ2-1; 11 positions agree with TRBD1. This receptor was identified in a woman between 45 and 60 years old in good health. Sequencing was carried out using PBMCs. CDR3 region: CASSSLLGTGGNEQFF. As DNA, the CDR3 is TGCGCCAGCAGCTCGCTCTTGGGGACAGGGGGAAATGAGCAGTTCTTC.